Following are 23 T cell receptor beta chains from one sample sequenced in a study of blood T cell repertoires in COVID-19. Here immunoSEQ multiplex PCR was the method, and the copy in TCRdb shows in-frame clones only, minus some. There are about 210,000 clones in the sample; 81% occur only once, and around 8.9% lies in the top ten. Sequenced input: PBMCs or T cells enriched from blood (not recorded which). The receptors come from a woman in her forties or fifties with acute COVID-19.

The V gene is TRBV19, the J gene TRBJ1-1, with D perhaps matching TRBD1 (5 bases). Deletions cut 4 bases from V and 4 bases from J, with 19 bases between. Germline-derived CDR1 and CDR2 are LNHDA and SQIVND (reference sequence). The CDR3 spans 16 residues. DNA for the CDR3: TGTGCCAGTAGTACCCCCAGGGCCCGGGGAGGCACTGAAGCTTTCTTT. This gives the protein CASSTPRARGGTEAFF. Drawing the rest from reference TRBV19 and TRBJ1-1, the complete variable domain is DGGITQSPKYLFRKEGQNVTLSCEQNLNHDAMYWYRQDPGQGLRLIYYSQIVNDFQKGDIAEGYSVSREKKESFPLTVTSAQKNPTAFYLCASSTPRARGGTEAFFGQGTRLTVV.

This rearrangement joins TRBV4-1 to TRBJ1-2, with D perhaps matching TRBD1 (6 bases). The V gene's germline CDR1 is MGHRA and CDR2 YSYEKL. This CDR3 has 15 amino acids. V gave up 0 bases and J gave up 6 bases, with 14 bases separating them. CDR3 in amino acids: CASSQDFRGRNGYTF. CDR3 in DNA: TGCGCCAGCAGCCAAGATTTCAGGGGTCGTAATGGCTACACCTTC.

The chain joins TRBV28 to TRBJ2-7; 9 positions agree with TRBD1. CDR3 length: 17 amino acids. With V trimmed by 6 bases and J by 1 base, 13 bases remained unmatched. From germline, CDR1 is MDHEN and CDR2 SYDVKM. The CDR3 DNA sequence: TGTGCCAGCAGCCCCTCTGGGCCGGGACAGGGATCCTACGAGCAGTACTTC. Its translation: CASSPSGPGQGSYEQYF.

This clone was detected ten times or more. The V and J genes are TRBV11-2 and TRBJ2-7, with D possibly TRBD1 on 5 matching bases. V lost 4 bases and J 6 bases, leaving 13 bases between the germline ends. Germline CDR1 reads SGHAT; CDR2 reads FQNNGV. The CDR3 runs to 13 residues. This chain's CDR3 is CASSSQGNAEQYF. The CDR3 nucleotides read TGTGCCAGCAGCTCCCAGGGTAATGCCGAGCAGTACTTC.

The V gene is TRBV10-3, the J gene TRBJ2-7; a weak D match, TRBD2 (7 bases). Germline V gene lookup returns CDR1 ENHRY and CDR2 SYGVKD. The CDR3 contains 13 residues. V shed 6 bases and J shed 7 bases, with 16 bases lying between them. The CDR3 sequence is CAISAGAGREQYF. The CDR3 DNA reads as TGTGCCATCAGCGCGGGGGCCGGTAGGGAGCAGTACTTC.

The CDR3 reads CASSRQGGGVETQYF. CDR3 nucleotides: TGTGCCAGCAGCCGACAGGGGGGAGGGGTCGAGACCCAGTACTTC. The chain employs TRBV7-9 and TRBJ2-5, with TRBD1 identical over 9 bases. The CDR3 has 15 residues. After removal of 5 bases from V and 5 bases from J, the junction contained 9 bases not matched to a gene. In germline, CDR1 is SEHNR, CDR2 FQNEAQ (reference sequence). Full variable domain (remainder filled in from reference TRBV7-9 and TRBJ2-5): DTGVSQNPRHKITKRGQNVTFRCDPISEHNRLYWYRQTLGQGPEFLTYFQNEAQLEKSRLLSDRFSAERPKGSFSTLEIQRTEQGDSAMYLCASSRQGGGVETQYFGPGTRLLVL.

In this sample, this clone turned up a few times. The chain carries TRBV19 and TRBJ2-1; no clear D gene. V gave up 6 bases and J gave up 4 bases, with 4 bases separating them. The CDR3 loop spans 11 amino acids. CDR1 is LNHDA, CDR2 SQIVND, per germline (reference sequence). This CDR3 is CASSLYNEQFF. The CDR3 bases are TGTGCCAGTAGCCTTTACAATGAGCAGTTCTTC. Looking up the rest from reference TRBV19 and TRBJ2-1 gives the full variable domain: DGGITQSPKYLFRKEGQNVTLSCEQNLNHDAMYWYRQDPGQGLRLIYYSQIVNDFQKGDIAEGYSVSREKKESFPLTVTSAQKNPTAFYLCASSLYNEQFFGPGTRLTVL.

The V call is TRBV19, the J call TRBJ1-4; 7 bases map to TRBD1. After removal of 8 bases from V and 0 bases from J, the junction contained 3 bases not matched to a gene. CDR1 is LNHDA and CDR2 is SQIVND in the germline V gene (reference sequence). The CDR3 consists of 14 residues. In DNA, the CDR3 is TGTGCCAGTCGACAGGGCCCAACTAATGAAAAACTGTTTTTT. This gives the protein CASRQGPTNEKLFF.

This chain connects TRBV5-1 to TRBJ2-3, with 10 bases aligning to TRBD2. The CDR3 extends over 17 amino acids. Germline CDR1 and CDR2: SGHRS and YFSETQ. The junction had 13 bases not matched to a gene; V was cut back by 6 bases and J by 3 bases. The CDR3 bases are TGCGCCAGCATGGCTAGCGGGAGTAGGGTAGGAACAGATACGCAGTATTTT. This sequence encodes CASMASGSRVGTDTQYF.

The rearrangement joins TRBV25-1 to TRBJ1-6; 7 bases line up with TRBD1. The J segment lost 0 bases and the V segment lost 5 bases, leaving 4 bases of the junction unmatched. CDR3 length: 16 residues. The germline V gene encodes CDR1 MGHDK and CDR2 SYGVNS. CDR3 nucleotides: TGTGCCAGCAGTAAACAGGGGTCCTCCTATAATTCACCCCTCCACTTT. Translating gives CASSKQGSSYNSPLHF.

The chain has TRBV19 and TRBJ2-1; 13 positions match TRBD2. Germline V gene lookup returns CDR1 LNHDA and CDR2 SQIVND (reference sequence). This CDR3 comprises 18 residues. V lost 5 bases and J lost 8; bases outside the gene matches: 15. The CDR3 DNA sequence: TGTGCCAGTAGTCTTATTCGGACTAGCGGGAGTTTTGTCTATGAGCAGTTCTTC. It translates to CASSLIRTSGSFVYEQFF.

The V and J genes are TRBV7-2 and TRBJ2-7, with 13 bases lining up with TRBD2. Losses at the gene ends were 5 bases for V and 0 bases for J; bases not matched to a gene: 4. The CDR3 contains 16 residues. Per the germline V gene, CDR1 is SGHTA and CDR2 is FQGNSA. The DNA for the CDR3 is TGTGCCAGCAGCCCACGGACTAGCGGGGGCTCCTACGAGCAGTACTTC. Translating gives CASSPRTSGGSYEQYF.

V usage is TRBV7-9 and J usage is TRBJ2-5; TRBD1 might be the D (6 bases). Germline values: CDR1 SEHNR, CDR2 FQNEAQ (reference sequence). The V end lost 3 bases, the J end lost 3 bases, and 11 bases lay between the germline ends. The CDR3 length is 14 residues. CDR3 nucleotide sequence: TGTGCCAGCAGCTTTCCTACAGGGAAAGAGACCCAGTACTTC. Translation: CASSFPTGKETQYF.

The rearrangement links TRBV24-1 to TRBJ2-3; 12 bases line up with TRBD2. The CDR3 has 13 amino acids. The germline CDR1 and CDR2 sequences are KGHDR and SFDVKD. The J segment lost 6 bases and the V segment lost 10 bases, leaving 4 bases of the junction unmatched. The chain's CDR3 is CATGTSGYDTQYF. CDR3 nucleotide sequence: TGTGCCACGGGGACTAGCGGGTATGATACGCAGTATTTT.

The CDR3 loop is CASTRGVDQPQHF. CDR3 DNA sequence: TGTGCCAGCACCAGGGGGGTGGATCAGCCCCAGCATTTT. This chain uses TRBV6-5 with TRBJ1-5; 7 nucleotides match TRBD1. From germline, CDR1 is MNHEY and CDR2 SVGAGI. Unmatched junction bases numbered 5, after V lost 7 bases and J lost 5 bases. The CDR3 is 13 residues long.

This clone was counted between two and nine times. In nucleotides, the CDR3 is TGTGCCAGCAGCTTGGCAGGGCTTGAGATGGTCGGCTACACCTTC. As protein: CASSLAGLEMVGYTF. The V and J genes are TRBV5-4 and TRBJ1-2; D is perhaps TRBD1 (5 bases). Germline-derived CDR1 and CDR2 are SGHNT and YYREEE (reference sequence). Trimming pared 0 bases from V and 8 bases from J, leaving 17 bases between. The CDR3 is 15 residues long. Based on the CDR3 plus reference TRBV5-4 and TRBJ1-2, the full variable domain is ETGVTQSPTHLIKTRGQQVTLRCSSQSGHNTVSWYQQALGQGPQFIFQYYREEENGRGNFPPRFSGLQFPNYSSELNVNALELDDSALYLCASSLAGLEMVGYTFGSGTRLTVV.

The chain carries TRBV6-2 or TRBV6-3 and TRBJ1-5; tentatively, D is TRBD1 (6 bases). CDR1 is MNHEY and CDR2 is SVGEGT in the germline V gene. Trimming shortened V by 5 bases and J by 0 bases, and 11 bases separated the two germline ends. This CDR3 spans 15 amino acids. The chain's CDR3 is CASSPGTFSNQPQHF. In DNA form, the CDR3 reads TGTGCCAGCAGTCCCGGGACATTTAGCAATCAGCCCCAGCATTTT.

This chain connects TRBV28 to TRBJ2-1; D may be TRBD1 (6 bases). CDR3 length equals 14 residues. Trimming shortened V by 5 bases and J by 6 bases, and 14 bases separated the two germline ends. Germline CDR1 MDHEN, CDR2 SYDVKM. This CDR3 is CASSPRDNRNEQFF. Written as DNA, the CDR3 is TGTGCCAGCAGTCCCAGGGACAATCGCAATGAGCAGTTCTTC.

V is TRBV5-1 and J is TRBJ2-3; 16 bases match TRBD2. V was pared by 2 bases and J by 0 bases, with 6 bases of the junction left unmatched. Germline lookup yields CDR1 SGHRS and CDR2 YFSETQ. This CDR3 region has 19 residues. The CDR3 DNA is TGCGCCAGCAGCTTCGGGACTAGCGGGAGGGATACTAGCACAGATACGCAGTATTTT. The encoded protein is CASSFGTSGRDTSTDTQYF.

The J gene is TRBJ1-3, the V gene TRBV6-5, with D unclear. CDR3 length: 13 residues. The germline V gene encodes CDR1 MNHEY and CDR2 SVGAGI. V was pared by 5 bases and J by 4 bases, with 9 bases between. DNA of the CDR3: TGTGCCAGCAGTCCACCGACAGGAAACACCATATATTTT. Its translation is CASSPPTGNTIYF.

CDR3 bases: TGTGCCAGCAGCTTCCTCTTCTCGTCCCAGGCGAACACTGAAGCTTTCTTT. As protein: CASSFLFSSQANTEAFF. The genes are TRBV5-5 and TRBJ1-1; no clear D. From germline, CDR1 is SGHKS and CDR2 YYEKEE (reference sequence). The CDR3 length is 17 residues. With 2 bases removed from V and 1 base from J, the gap between germline ends came to 18 bases. Drawing the rest from reference TRBV5-5 and TRBJ1-1, the complete variable domain is DAGVTQSPTHLIKTRGQQVTLRCSPISGHKSVSWYQQVLGQGPQFIFQYYEKEERGRGNFPDRFSARQFPNYSSELNVNALLLGDSALYLCASSFLFSSQANTEAFFGQGTRLTVV.

The gene calls are TRBV28 and TRBJ1-2, with D perhaps matching TRBD1 (5 bases). CDR1 MDHEN and CDR2 SYDVKM come from the germline V gene. CDR3 length: 17 residues. V lost 5 bases, J lost 2 bases, and 21 bases lay in between. The CDR3 reads CASSPYLGATKNYGYTF. Here the CDR3 DNA reads TGTGCCAGCAGTCCGTACCTTGGGGCGACAAAAAACTATGGCTACACCTTC.

V gene TRBV7-2 combines with J gene TRBJ2-7; 8 bases map to TRBD2. The junction had 6 bases not matched to a gene; V was cut back by 5 bases and J by 3 bases. CDR3 length: 14 amino acids. The V gene's germline CDR1 is SGHTA and CDR2 FQGNSA. The CDR3 protein is CASSPSGTSYEQYF. The CDR3 DNA is TGTGCCAGCAGCCCCTCCGGGACTAGCTACGAGCAGTACTTC.